The subject of this entry is one TCR beta chain. In the same sample, other DNA sequences code for this CDR3. V was cut by 3 bases and J by 6 bases, with 11 bases left in between. The CDR3 spans 14 residues. CDR1 and CDR2 from the germline V gene are MDHEN and SYDVKM. This sample was included in a study of shared clonotypes between healthy human individuals. Per the original data handling: ImmunoSEQ output held junction-only sequences without quality scores, so filtering differed. Assay used: immunoSEQ multiplex PCR; TCRdb lists only in-frame clones, some missing. V and J calls and clone size are given by that table; D and trimming were obtained from the DNA. The sample consists of around 500,000 clones, 76% of them appearing once.

Sample: PBMCs. This sequence joins TRBV28 and TRBJ2-2; D might be TRBD1 (5 bases). The receptor was isolated from a woman aged 40-49 years in good health. Some clones in this sample may be carry-over from other donors' samples. CDR3 protein: CASSFGRVAGELFF. CDR3 nucleotides: TGTGCCAGCAGTTTCGGCAGGGTTGCCGGGGAGCTGTTTTTT.